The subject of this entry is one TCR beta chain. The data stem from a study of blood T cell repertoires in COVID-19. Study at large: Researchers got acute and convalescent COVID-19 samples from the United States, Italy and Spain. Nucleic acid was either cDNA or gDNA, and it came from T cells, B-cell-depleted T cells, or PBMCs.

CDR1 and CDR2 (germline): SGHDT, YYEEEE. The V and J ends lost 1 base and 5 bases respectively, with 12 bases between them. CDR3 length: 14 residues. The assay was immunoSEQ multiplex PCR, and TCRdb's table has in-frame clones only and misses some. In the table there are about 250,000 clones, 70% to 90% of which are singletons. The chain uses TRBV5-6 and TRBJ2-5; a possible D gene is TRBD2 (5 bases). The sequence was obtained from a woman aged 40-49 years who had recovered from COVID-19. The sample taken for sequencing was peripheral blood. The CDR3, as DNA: TGTGCCAGCAGCTTGCCCCTAGCTAGGGAGACCCAGTACTTC. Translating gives CASSLPLARETQYF.